Detailed here is one T cell receptor (beta chain). Its antigen remains unidentified. This CDR3 spans 13 amino acids. Germline V lookup: CDR1 SQVTM, CDR2 ANQGSEA. 5'RACE template switching built TCR beta cDNA with unique molecular identifiers. TCRdb re-called the 5' RACE reads; one entry per CDR3 protein, DNA not given. The sample has under 500,000 distinct CDR3 sequences. The record originates from a study of T cells expressing NK-cell markers. Study outcomes and limitations: Whether expanded NKG2C+ T cell clones were HCMV specific stayed uncertain.

The sequenced material came from blood T cells: a sorted CD56 or NKG2C T cell subset, CD4+ or CD8+ T cells, or bulk PBMC T cells (not recorded which). The rearrangement uses TRBV29-1 and TRBJ1-1. The TCR originated in a woman aged 18-70 years in good health. The CDR3 loop reads CSVDQGPNTEAFF.